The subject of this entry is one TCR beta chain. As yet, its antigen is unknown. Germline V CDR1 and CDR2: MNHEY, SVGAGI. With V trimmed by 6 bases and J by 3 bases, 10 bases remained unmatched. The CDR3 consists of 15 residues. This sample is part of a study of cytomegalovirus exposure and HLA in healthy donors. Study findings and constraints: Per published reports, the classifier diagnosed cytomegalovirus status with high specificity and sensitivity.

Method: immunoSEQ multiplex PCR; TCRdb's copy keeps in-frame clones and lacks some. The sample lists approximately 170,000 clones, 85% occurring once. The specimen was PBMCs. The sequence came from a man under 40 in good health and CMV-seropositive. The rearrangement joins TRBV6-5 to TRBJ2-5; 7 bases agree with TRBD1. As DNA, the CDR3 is TGTGCCAGCAGCCCGACAGGGCCACAGGAAGAGACCCAGTACTTC. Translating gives CASSPTGPQEETQYF.